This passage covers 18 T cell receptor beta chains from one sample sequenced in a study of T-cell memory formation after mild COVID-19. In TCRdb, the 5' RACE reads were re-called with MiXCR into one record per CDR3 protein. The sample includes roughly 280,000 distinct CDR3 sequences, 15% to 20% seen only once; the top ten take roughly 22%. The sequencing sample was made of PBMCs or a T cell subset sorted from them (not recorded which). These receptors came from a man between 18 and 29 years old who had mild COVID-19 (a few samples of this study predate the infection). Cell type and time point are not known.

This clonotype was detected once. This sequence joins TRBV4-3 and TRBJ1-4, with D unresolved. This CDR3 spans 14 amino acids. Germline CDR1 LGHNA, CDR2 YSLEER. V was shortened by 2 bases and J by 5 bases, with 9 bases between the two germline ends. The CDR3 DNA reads TGCGCCAGCAGCCAAAACACGGAAAATGAAAAACTGTTTTTT. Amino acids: CASSQNTENEKLFF.

CDR3 bases: TGCGCCAGCAGGAGAGAGGGCAGGGGCACAGATACGCAGTATTTT. Residues: CASRREGRGTDTQYF. The V gene is TRBV5-1, the J gene TRBJ2-3, with D perhaps matching TRBD1 or TRBD2 (5 bases each). Germline V lookup: CDR1 SGHRS, CDR2 YFSETQ. V was pared by 5 bases and J by 1 base, with 14 bases between. CDR3 length equals 15 residues. Looking up the rest from reference TRBV5-1 and TRBJ2-3 gives the full variable domain: KAGVTQTPRYLIKTRGQQVTLSCSPISGHRSVSWYQQTPGQGLQFLFEYFSETQRNKGNFPGRFSGRQFSNSRSEMNVSTLELGDSALYLCASRREGRGTDTQYFGPGTRLTVL.

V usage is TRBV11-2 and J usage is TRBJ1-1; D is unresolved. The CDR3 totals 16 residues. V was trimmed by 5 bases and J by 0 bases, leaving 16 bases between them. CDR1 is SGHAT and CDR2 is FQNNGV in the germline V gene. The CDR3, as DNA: TGTGCCAGCAGCCCACTAAGGCTGGGTCTGAACACTGAAGCTTTCTTT. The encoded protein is CASSPLRLGLNTEAFF.

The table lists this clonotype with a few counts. CDR3 nucleotide sequence: TGCAGTGCTCGGACAGCCTACGAGCAGTACTTC. Translated, it gives CSARTAYEQYF. The rearrangement links TRBV20-1 to TRBJ2-7; TRBD1 is a possible D gene (6 bases). The CDR3 loop spans 11 amino acids. V was trimmed by 5 bases and J by 2 bases, leaving 7 bases between them. Germline V CDR1 and CDR2: DFQATT, SNEGSKA (reference sequence).

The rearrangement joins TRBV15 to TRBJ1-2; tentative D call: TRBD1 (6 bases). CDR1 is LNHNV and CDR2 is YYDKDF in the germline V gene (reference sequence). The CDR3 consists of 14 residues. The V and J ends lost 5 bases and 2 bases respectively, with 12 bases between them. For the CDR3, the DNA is TGTGCCACCAGCGGTAAGGACAGAAACTATGGCTACACCTTC. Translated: CATSGKDRNYGYTF.

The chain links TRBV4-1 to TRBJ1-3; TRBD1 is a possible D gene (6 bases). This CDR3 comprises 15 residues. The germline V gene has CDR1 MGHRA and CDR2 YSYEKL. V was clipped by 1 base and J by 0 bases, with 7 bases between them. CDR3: CASSQGGGSGNTIYF. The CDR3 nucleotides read TGCGCCAGCAGCCAAGGAGGGGGCTCTGGAAACACCATATATTTT.

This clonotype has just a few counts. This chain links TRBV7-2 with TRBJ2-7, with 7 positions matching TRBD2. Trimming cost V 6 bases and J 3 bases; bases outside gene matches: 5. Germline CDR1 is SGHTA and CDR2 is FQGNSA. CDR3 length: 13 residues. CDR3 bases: TGTGCCAGCAGGGGAGGGGACGGCTACGAGCAGTACTTC. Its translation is CASRGGDGYEQYF.

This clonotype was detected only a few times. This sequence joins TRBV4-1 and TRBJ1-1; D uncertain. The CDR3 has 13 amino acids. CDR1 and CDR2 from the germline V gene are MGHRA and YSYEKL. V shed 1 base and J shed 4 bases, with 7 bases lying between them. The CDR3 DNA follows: TGCGCCAGCAGCCAAGCGGTCGTCACTGAAGCTTTCTTT. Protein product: CASSQAVVTEAFF.

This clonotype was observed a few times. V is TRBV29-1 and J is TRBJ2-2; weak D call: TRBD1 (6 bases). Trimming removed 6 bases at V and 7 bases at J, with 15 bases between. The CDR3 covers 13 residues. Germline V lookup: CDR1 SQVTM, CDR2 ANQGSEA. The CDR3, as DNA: TGCAGCGTCGATACAGGGCCGGGCGGGGAGCTGTTTTTT. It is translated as CSVDTGPGGELFF.

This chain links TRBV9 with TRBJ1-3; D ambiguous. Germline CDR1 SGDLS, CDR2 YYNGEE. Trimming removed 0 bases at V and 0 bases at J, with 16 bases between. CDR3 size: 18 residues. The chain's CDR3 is CASSVGADRSYSGNTIYF. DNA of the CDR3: TGTGCCAGCAGCGTAGGGGCGGATAGGTCCTACTCTGGAAACACCATATATTTT.

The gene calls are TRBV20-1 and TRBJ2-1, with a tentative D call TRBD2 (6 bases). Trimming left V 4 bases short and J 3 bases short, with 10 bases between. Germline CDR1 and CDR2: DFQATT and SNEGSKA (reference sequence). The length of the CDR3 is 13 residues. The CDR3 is CSATAGVYNEQFF. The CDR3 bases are TGCAGTGCTACAGCGGGTGTCTACAATGAGCAGTTCTTC.

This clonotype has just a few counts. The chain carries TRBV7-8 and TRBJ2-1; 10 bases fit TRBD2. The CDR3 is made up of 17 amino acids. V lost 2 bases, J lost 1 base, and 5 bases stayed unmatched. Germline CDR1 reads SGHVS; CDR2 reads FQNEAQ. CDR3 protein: CASSLRSGGKSYNEQFF. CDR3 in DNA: TGTGCCAGCAGCTTACGTAGCGGGGGGAAGTCCTACAATGAGCAGTTCTTC.

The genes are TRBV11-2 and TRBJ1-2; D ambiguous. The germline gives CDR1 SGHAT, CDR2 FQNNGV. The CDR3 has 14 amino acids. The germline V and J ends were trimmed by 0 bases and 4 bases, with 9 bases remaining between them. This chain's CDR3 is CASSLEGTGYGYTF. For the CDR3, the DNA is TGTGCCAGCAGCTTAGAAGGTACCGGCTATGGCTACACCTTC.

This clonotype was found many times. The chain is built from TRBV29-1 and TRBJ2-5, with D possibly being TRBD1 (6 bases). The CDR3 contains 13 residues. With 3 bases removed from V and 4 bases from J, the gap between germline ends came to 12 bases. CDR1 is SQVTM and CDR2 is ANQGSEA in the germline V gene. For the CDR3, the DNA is TGCAGCGTTGACAGGGGTATCGGAGAGACCCAGTACTTC. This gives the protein CSVDRGIGETQYF.

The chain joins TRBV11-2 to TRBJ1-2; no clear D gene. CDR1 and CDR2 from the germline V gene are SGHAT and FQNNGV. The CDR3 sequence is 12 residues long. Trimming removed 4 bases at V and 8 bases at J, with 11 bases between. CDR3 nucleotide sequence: TGTGCCAGCAGCTCCGGAGCGGGCGGCTACACCTTC. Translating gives CASSSGAGGYTF.

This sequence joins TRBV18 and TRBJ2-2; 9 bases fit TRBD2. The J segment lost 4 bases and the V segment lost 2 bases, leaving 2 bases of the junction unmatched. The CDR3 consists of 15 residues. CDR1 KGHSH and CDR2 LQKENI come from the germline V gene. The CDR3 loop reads CASSPAGGRTGELFF. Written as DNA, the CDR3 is TGTGCCAGCTCACCAGCGGGGGGGCGCACCGGGGAGCTGTTTTTT.

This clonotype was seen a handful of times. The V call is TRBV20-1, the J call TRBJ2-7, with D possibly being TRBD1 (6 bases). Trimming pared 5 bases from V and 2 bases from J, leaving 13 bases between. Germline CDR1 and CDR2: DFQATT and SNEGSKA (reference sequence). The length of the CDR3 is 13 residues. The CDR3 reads CSAETGSTYEQYF. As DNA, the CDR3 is TGCAGTGCTGAGACAGGATCAACCTACGAGCAGTACTTC.

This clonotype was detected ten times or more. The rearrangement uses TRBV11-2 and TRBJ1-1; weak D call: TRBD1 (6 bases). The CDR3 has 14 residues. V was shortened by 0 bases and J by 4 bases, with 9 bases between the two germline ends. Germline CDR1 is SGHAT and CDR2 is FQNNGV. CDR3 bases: TGTGCCAGCAGCTTAGAGCAGGGGCTCACTGAAGCTTTCTTT. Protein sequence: CASSLEQGLTEAFF.